The entry below gives a single T cell receptor (beta chain) sequence along with its context. Antigen specificity is unknown. Sequencing used immunoSEQ multiplex PCR; TCRdb keeps in-frame clones, though not all of them. The sample yields 50,000 to 65,000 clones, roughly 89% seen once. The data derive from a study of cytomegalovirus exposure and HLA in healthy donors. General observations from the study: Cytomegalovirus status was reportedly diagnosed by the classifier with high specificity and sensitivity. The listing of 150 or so TCR beta chains classed them as cytomegalovirus-associated.

Input material: PBMCs. The receptor comes from a woman aged 18-29 years in good health and CMV-seropositive.

The CDR3 loop is CASSPTGDSYEQYF. DNA of the CDR3: TGTGCCAGCAGTCCCACAGGGGACTCCTACGAGCAGTACTTC. V and J are TRBV6-4 and TRBJ2-7; 7 bases line up with TRBD1. Per germline, CDR1 MRHNA and CDR2 SNTAGT. The CDR3 loop spans 14 amino acids. Unmatched junction bases numbered 4, after V lost 5 bases and J lost 0 bases.